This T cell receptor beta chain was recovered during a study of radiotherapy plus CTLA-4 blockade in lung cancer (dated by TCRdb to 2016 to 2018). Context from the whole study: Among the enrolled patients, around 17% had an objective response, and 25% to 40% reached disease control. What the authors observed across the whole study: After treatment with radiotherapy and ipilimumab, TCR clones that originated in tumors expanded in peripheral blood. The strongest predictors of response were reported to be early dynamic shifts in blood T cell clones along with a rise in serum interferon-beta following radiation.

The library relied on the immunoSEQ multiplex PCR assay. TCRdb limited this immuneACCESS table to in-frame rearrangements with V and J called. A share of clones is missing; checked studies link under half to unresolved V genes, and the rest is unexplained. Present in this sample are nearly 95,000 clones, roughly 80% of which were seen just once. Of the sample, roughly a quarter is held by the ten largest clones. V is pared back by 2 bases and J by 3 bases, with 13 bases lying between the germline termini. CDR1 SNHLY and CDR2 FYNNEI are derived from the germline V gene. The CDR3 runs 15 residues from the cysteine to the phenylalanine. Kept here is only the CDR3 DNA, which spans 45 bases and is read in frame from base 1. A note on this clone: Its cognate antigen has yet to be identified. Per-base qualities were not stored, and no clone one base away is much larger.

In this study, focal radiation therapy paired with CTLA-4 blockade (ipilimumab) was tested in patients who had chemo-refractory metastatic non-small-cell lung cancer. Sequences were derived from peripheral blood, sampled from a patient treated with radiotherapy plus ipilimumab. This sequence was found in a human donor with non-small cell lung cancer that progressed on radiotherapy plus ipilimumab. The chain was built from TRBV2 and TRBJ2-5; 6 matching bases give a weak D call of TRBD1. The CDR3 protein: CASSERVSGEETQYF. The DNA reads TGTGCCAGCAGTGAAAGGGTTTCAGGGGAAGAGACCCAGTACTTC.